One sample yielded the 3 T cell receptor beta chains listed below, sequenced in a study of blood T cell repertoires in COVID-19. Sequencing used immunoSEQ multiplex PCR; TCRdb keeps in-frame clones, though not all of them. This table has a few hundred thousand clones, about four fifths appearing once. Sequenced material: peripheral blood. The receptors were gathered from a woman between 18 and 29 years old with acute or convalescent COVID-19.

V gene TRBV27 combines with J gene TRBJ1-1; tentative D call: TRBD1 (5 bases). The V gene's germline CDR1 is MNHEY and CDR2 SMNVEV (reference sequence). This CDR3 has 14 amino acids. The germline V and J ends were trimmed by 6 bases and 1 base, with 12 bases remaining between them. For the CDR3, the DNA is TGTGCCAGCAGGGGGGGACTGTCGAACACTGAAGCTTTCTTT. Protein sequence: CASRGGLSNTEAFF.

V and J are TRBV11-2 and TRBJ2-7; a weak D match, TRBD2 (5 bases). Germline CDR1 and CDR2: SGHAT and FQNNGV. The CDR3 extends over 14 amino acids. The V end was cut by 5 bases, the J end by 4 bases, with 15 bases between. CDR3 region: CASSLGLTWYEQYF. The CDR3, as DNA: TGTGCCAGCAGCCTCGGACTTACCTGGTACGAGCAGTACTTC. Drawing the rest from reference TRBV11-2 and TRBJ2-7, the complete variable domain is EAGVAQSPRYKIIEKRQSVAFWCNPISGHATLYWYQQILGQGPKLLIQFQNNGVVDDSQLPKDRFSAERLKGVDSTLKIQPAKLEDSAVYLCASSLGLTWYEQYFGPGTRLTVT.

The CDR3 reads CASSQGYGTGGRRTF. Here the CDR3 DNA reads TGCGCCAGCAGCCAAGGTTACGGGACAGGGGGGAGGAGGACCTTC. The J gene is TRBJ1-2, the V gene TRBV4-3, with TRBD1 matching 11 bases. The CDR3 extends over 15 amino acids. With 1 base clipped from V and 14 bases from J, the junction kept 12 bases outside the gene matches. Germline CDR1 and CDR2: LGHNA and YSLEER.